The 10 T cell receptor beta chains reported below all come from one sample, sequenced in a study of lymphopenia after photon versus proton radiotherapy. Method: immunoSEQ multiplex PCR; TCRdb's copy keeps in-frame clones and lacks some. The data show approximately 160,000 clones, about nine tenths seen once. This specimen consisted of peripheral blood, obtained from a patient treated with photon-based radiotherapy. These receptor sequences come from a man aged 45-65 years with gastric cancer.

This sequence joins TRBV5-1 and TRBJ2-2, with 10 bases lining up with TRBD2. The V segment lost 4 bases and the J segment 4 bases; nucleotides outside the gene matches: 10. The CDR3 sequence is 17 residues long. Germline V gene lookup returns CDR1 SGHRS and CDR2 YFSETQ. The CDR3 protein is CASSNTGLAETTGELFF. The CDR3 DNA is TGCGCCAGCAGCAACACCGGACTAGCGGAAACCACCGGGGAGCTGTTTTTT.

The chain uses TRBV5-4 and TRBJ2-3; a possible D gene is TRBD2 (5 bases). Germline CDR1 reads SGHNT; CDR2 reads YYREEE (reference sequence). CDR3 length: 14 residues. V was cut by 0 bases and J by 7 bases, with 12 bases left in between. CDR3 amino acids: CASSLGASFNTQYF. The CDR3 DNA follows: TGTGCCAGCAGCTTGGGGGCTAGCTTTAATACGCAGTATTTT. The entire variable domain, with the rest obtained from reference TRBV5-4 and TRBJ2-3, is as follows: ETGVTQSPTHLIKTRGQQVTLRCSSQSGHNTVSWYQQALGQGPQFIFQYYREEENGRGNFPPRFSGLQFPNYSSELNVNALELDDSALYLCASSLGASFNTQYFGPGTRLTVL.

The V and J genes are TRBV11-1 and TRBJ1-1, with a weak D call TRBD1 (5 bases). CDR1 SGHAT and CDR2 FQDESV come from the germline V gene (reference sequence). V was clipped by 3 bases and J by 9 bases, with 11 bases between them. The CDR3 has 12 amino acids. The CDR3 here is CASSFLTDKAFF. The CDR3 nucleotides read TGTGCCAGCAGCTTCCTGACAGATAAAGCTTTCTTT.

CDR3 loop: CASSLGHYGYTF. CDR3 in DNA: TGTGCCAGCAGTTTGGGGCACTATGGCTACACCTTC. This chain joins TRBV28 and TRBJ1-2, with TRBD1 as a possible D gene (5 bases). Trimming shortened V by 3 bases and J by 3 bases, and 5 bases separated the two germline ends. This CDR3 has 12 amino acids. CDR1 MDHEN and CDR2 SYDVKM come from the germline V gene.

This clone appeared once. This chain connects TRBV7-9 to TRBJ2-1; 8 nucleotides agree with TRBD2. The J segment lost 9 bases and the V segment lost 3 bases, leaving 16 bases of the junction unmatched. The CDR3 contains 17 residues. Per the germline V gene, CDR1 is SEHNR and CDR2 is FQNEAQ (reference sequence). Written as DNA, the CDR3 is TGTGCCAGCAGCTTTCCCCGACTAGGAGCGGGAGCTCGTGAGCAGTTCTTC. Protein product: CASSFPRLGAGAREQFF. Full variable domain (rest looked up from reference TRBV7-9 and TRBJ2-1): DTGVSQNPRHKITKRGQNVTFRCDPISEHNRLYWYRQTLGQGPEFLTYFQNEAQLEKSRLLSDRFSAERPKGSFSTLEIQRTEQGDSAMYLCASSFPRLGAGAREQFFGPGTRLTVL.

The chain recombines TRBV18 with TRBJ2-7; possibly TRBD1 for D (7 bases). V lost 3 bases, J lost 1 base, and 13 bases lay in between. From germline, CDR1 is KGHSH and CDR2 LQKENI. The CDR3 spans 15 residues. The CDR3 DNA reads as TGTGCCAGCTCACCCTCGCGGGACAGATCCTACGAGCAGTACTTC. It is translated as CASSPSRDRSYEQYF.

V is TRBV27 and J is TRBJ2-4; D may be TRBD1 (5 bases). This CDR3 region has 16 residues. V was pared by 1 base and J by 1 base, with 11 bases between. From germline, CDR1 is MNHEY and CDR2 SMNVEV (reference sequence). CDR3 loop: CASSLWGFEAKNIQYF. CDR3 DNA: TGTGCCAGCAGTTTATGGGGCTTTGAGGCCAAAAACATTCAGTACTTC.

The rearrangement uses TRBV2 and TRBJ1-1; D call uncertain. This CDR3 is 10 amino acids long. Per germline, CDR1 SNHLY and CDR2 FYNNEI. V was cut by 6 bases and J by 7 bases, with 6 bases left in between. The CDR3 loop is CASRIGEAFF. The CDR3 bases are TGTGCCAGCAGAATAGGTGAAGCTTTCTTT.

The rearrangement links TRBV7-6 to TRBJ2-7; D is possibly TRBD2 (5 bases). Per germline, CDR1 SGHVS and CDR2 FNYEAQ. The CDR3 runs to 13 residues. V lost 4 bases and J lost 0, with 7 bases in between. The DNA for the CDR3 is TGTGCCAGCAGCTCCGGGAACTCCTACGAGCAGTACTTC. It specifies CASSSGNSYEQYF.

As to this clone: Just one base apart from a much larger clone, this may be a read error. This sequence joins TRBV9 and TRBJ1-2, with unresolved D. V was trimmed by 0 bases and J by 2 bases, leaving 5 bases between them. Germline values: CDR1 SGDLS, CDR2 YYNGEE. This CDR3 contains 13 residues. The chain's CDR3 is CASSVDVNYGYTF. The CDR3 nucleotides read TGTGCCAGCAGCGTAGATGTAAACTATGGCTACACCTTC.